This TCR beta chain was identified during a study of T cell changes during pregnancy in multiple sclerosis (dated by TCRdb to between 2018 and 2020). Context from the whole study: The study examined how the T cell repertoire changed over the course of pregnancy in women with multiple sclerosis.

From a lookup of the germline V gene, CDR1 and CDR2 are SGHRS and YFSETQ. Taken from cysteine to phenylalanine, the CDR3 has 16 residues. Only the CDR3 DNA is retained, 48 bases long and in frame from the first base. The library came from the immunoSEQ multiplex PCR assay. TCRdb stores this immuneACCESS table with in-frame sequences only. Part of the clones is absent; in the studies checked, under half of the shortfall reflects unresolved V genes, and no reason is known for the rest. This sample holds 79,000 or so clones; approximately 89% were observed only once. The ten top clones hold around 1.8% of the sample. This clone was recorded once. Its target antigen remains unknown. Relative to the germline gene, one junction end is altered; a read error may explain this.

The specimen was peripheral blood, collected in the first trimester of pregnancy. The rearranged segments are TRBV5-1 and TRBJ1-1; perhaps TRBD1 is the D gene, with 6 bases matching. This TCR was recovered from a female donor in good health, enrolled as a control in a pregnancy study. The CDR3 region: CTSSWVGGQGHTEAFF. At the DNA level, the sequence is TGCACCAGCAGCTGGGTCGGGGGGCAGGGGCACACTGAAGCTTTCTTT. Reference TRBV5-1 and TRBJ1-1 proteins supply the regions before and after the CDR3; the full variable domain is: KAGVTQTPRYLIKTRGQQVTLSCSPISGHRSVSWYQQTPGQGLQFLFEYFSETQRNKGNFPGRFSGRQFSNSRSEMNVSTLELGDSALYLCTSSWVGGQGHTEAFFGQGTRLTVV.